The present TCR beta chain was sequenced within a study of T cells in localized non-small cell lung cancer. Here immunoSEQ multiplex PCR was the method, and the copy in TCRdb shows in-frame clones only, minus some. The table shows fewer than 35,000 clones, with around 90% occurring only once. Findings and caveats of the study: Because sequencing included only one region (of the tumor), heterogeneity remains possible. Uninvolved adjacent lung had the highest recorded T cell clonality, with tumor below it.

A remark on this clone: Its matching antigen is unknown.

The ends were cut back, 2 bases at V and 7 bases at J, with 15 bases in the middle. CDR1 MNHNY and CDR2 SVGAGI come from the germline V gene (reference sequence). CDR3 length: 15 amino acids. The receptor was isolated from a man aged 35-75 years with stage II lung adenocarcinoma. The gene calls are TRBV6-6 and TRBJ1-3; a possible D gene is TRBD1 (5 bases). The sample was PBMCs, taken before any cancer treatment. CDR3 amino acids: CASSYPGPGGNTIYF. The CDR3 bases are TGTGCCAGCAGTTACCCGGGACCTGGAGGTAACACCATATATTTT.